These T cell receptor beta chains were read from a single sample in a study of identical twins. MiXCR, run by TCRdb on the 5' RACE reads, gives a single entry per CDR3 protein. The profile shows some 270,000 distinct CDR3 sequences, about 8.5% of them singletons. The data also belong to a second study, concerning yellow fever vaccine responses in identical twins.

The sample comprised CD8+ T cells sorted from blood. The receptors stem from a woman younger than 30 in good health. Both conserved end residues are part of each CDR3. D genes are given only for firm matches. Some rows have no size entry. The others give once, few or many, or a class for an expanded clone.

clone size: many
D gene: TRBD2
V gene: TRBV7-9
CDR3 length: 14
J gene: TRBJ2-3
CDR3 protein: CASSMGLATDTQYF
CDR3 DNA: TGTGCCAGCAGCATGGGACTAGCGACAGATACGCAGTATTTT

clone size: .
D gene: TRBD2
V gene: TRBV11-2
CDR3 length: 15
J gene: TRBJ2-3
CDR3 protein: CASSFLRGGPDTQYF
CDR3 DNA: TGTGCCAGCAGCTTCTTGAGGGGAGGGCCAGATACGCAGTATTTT

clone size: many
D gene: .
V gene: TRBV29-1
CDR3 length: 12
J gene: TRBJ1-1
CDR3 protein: CSAEQGSTEAFF
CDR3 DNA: TGCAGCGCAGAACAGGGCTCCACTGAAGCTTTCTTT

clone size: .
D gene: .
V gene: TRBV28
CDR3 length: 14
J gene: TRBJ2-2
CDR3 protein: CASSFRGATGELFF
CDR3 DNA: TGTGCCAGCAGTTTCCGGGGGGCCACCGGGGAGCTGTTTTTT

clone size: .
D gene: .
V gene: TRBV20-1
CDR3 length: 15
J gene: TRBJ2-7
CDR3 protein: CSARDYGRSGHEQYF
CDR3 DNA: TGCAGTGCTAGAGATTACGGCAGATCCGGCCACGAGCAGTACTTC

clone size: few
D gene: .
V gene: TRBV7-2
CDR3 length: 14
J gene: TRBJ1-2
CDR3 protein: CASSLGRNHYGYTF
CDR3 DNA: TGTGCCAGCAGCTTAGGACGAAACCACTATGGCTACACCTTC

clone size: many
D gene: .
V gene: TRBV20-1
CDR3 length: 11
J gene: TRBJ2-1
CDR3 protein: CSAPFYNEQFF
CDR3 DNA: TGCAGTGCTCCCTTTTACAATGAGCAGTTCTTC

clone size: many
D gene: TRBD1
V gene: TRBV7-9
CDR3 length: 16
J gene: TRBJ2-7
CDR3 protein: CASSLGARQGSYEQYF
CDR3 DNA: TGTGCCAGCAGCTTAGGAGCTCGACAGGGGTCCTACGAGCAGTACTTC

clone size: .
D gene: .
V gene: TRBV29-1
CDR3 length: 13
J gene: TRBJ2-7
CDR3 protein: CSVEVELQYEQYF
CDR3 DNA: TGCAGCGTTGAGGTGGAGCTACAATACGAGCAGTACTTC

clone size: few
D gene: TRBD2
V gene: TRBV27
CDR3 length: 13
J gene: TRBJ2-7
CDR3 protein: CASTGLAGYEQYF
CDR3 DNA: TGTGCCAGCACGGGGCTAGCGGGGTACGAGCAGTACTTC

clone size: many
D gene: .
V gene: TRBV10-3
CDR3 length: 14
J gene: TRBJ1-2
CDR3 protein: CAISEPTANYGYTF
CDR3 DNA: TGTGCCATCAGTGAGCCGACAGCTAACTATGGCTACACCTTC

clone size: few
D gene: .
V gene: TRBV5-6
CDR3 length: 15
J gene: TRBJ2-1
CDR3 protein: CASIQGNPIYNEQFF
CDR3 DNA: TGTGCCAGCATCCAGGGGAACCCGATTTACAATGAGCAGTTCTTC

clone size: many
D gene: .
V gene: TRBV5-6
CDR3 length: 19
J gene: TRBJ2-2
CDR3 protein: CASSGGTPEPGAVTGELFF
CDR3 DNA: TGTGCCAGCAGCGGGGGTACACCCGAGCCGGGAGCGGTTACCGGGGAGCTGTTTTTT

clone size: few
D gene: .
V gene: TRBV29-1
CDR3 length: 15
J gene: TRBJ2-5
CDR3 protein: CSVEDAGQYQETQYF
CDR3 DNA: TGCAGCGTTGAAGATGCGGGACAGTACCAAGAGACCCAGTACTTC

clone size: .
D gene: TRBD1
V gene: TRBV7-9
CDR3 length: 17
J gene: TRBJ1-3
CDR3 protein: CASSTPPDRETGNTIYF
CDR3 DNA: TGTGCCAGCAGCACGCCCCCGGACAGGGAAACTGGAAACACCATATATTTT

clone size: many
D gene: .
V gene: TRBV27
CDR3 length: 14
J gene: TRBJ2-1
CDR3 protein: CASSFALSYNEQFF
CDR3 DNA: TGTGCCAGCAGTTTCGCTCTCTCCTACAATGAGCAGTTCTTC

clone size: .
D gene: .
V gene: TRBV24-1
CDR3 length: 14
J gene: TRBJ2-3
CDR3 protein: CATSERGEEDTQYF
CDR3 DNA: TGTGCCACCAGTGAGCGGGGAGAAGAAGATACGCAGTATTTT

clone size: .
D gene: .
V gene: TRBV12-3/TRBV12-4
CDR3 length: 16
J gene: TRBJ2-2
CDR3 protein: CASSLGTRALTGELFF
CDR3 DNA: TGTGCCAGCAGTTTGGGGACACGGGCCTTAACCGGGGAGCTGTTTTTT

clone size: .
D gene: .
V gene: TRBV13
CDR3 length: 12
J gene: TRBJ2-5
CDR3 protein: CASSRVIWTQYF
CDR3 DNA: TGTGCCAGCAGCCGAGTAATTTGGACCCAGTACTTC